One and the same sample provided the 7 T cell receptor beta chains below, sequenced in a study of blood T cell repertoires in COVID-19. Clones were sequenced by immunoSEQ multiplex PCR, and TCRdb holds only the in-frame ones, with some missing. This table holds around 180,000 clones, roughly 86% found once. Sequencing was done on a sample of peripheral blood. The receptors were sampled from a woman aged 30 to 39 with active or convalescent COVID-19.

The chain carries TRBV2 and TRBJ2-5; D is ambiguous. V dropped 0 bases and J dropped 4 bases, with 9 bases sitting between them. CDR3 length: 14 residues. The germline V gene has CDR1 SNHLY and CDR2 FYNNEI. CDR3: CASSEALYSETQYF. CDR3 bases: TGTGCCAGCAGTGAAGCGCTTTACTCAGAGACCCAGTACTTC.

This clone has just one count. The genes are TRBV18 and TRBJ2-7; D may be TRBD1 (6 bases). Per the germline V gene, CDR1 is KGHSH and CDR2 is LQKENI. V was shortened by 3 bases and J by 1 base, with 19 bases between the two germline ends. CDR3 size: 17 residues. The CDR3 DNA follows: TGTGCCAGCTCACCCGGTTTTCGGACAGCACTTTCCTACGAGCAGTACTTC. This translates into CASSPGFRTALSYEQYF. Full variable domain (remainder filled in from reference TRBV18 and TRBJ2-7): NAGVMQNPRHLVRRRGQEARLRCSPMKGHSHVYWYRQLPEEGLKFMVYLQKENIIDESGMPKERFSAEFPKEGPSILRIQQVVRGDSAAYFCASSPGFRTALSYEQYFGPGTRLTVT.

CDR3 sequence: CATSRTRGNTEAFF. CDR3 nucleotide sequence: TGTGCCACCAGCAGAACACGAGGAAACACTGAAGCTTTCTTT. The V call is TRBV15, the J call TRBJ1-1; D gene ambiguous. Trimming cost V 2 bases and J 2 bases, with 9 bases left between them. Germline CDR1 reads LNHNV; CDR2 reads YYDKDF (reference sequence). The CDR3 consists of 14 residues.

This chain uses TRBV28 with TRBJ1-2, with D possibly TRBD1 on 6 matching bases. The CDR3 consists of 13 residues. Trimming cost V 2 bases and J 6 bases, with 10 bases left between them. CDR1 is MDHEN and CDR2 is SYDVKM in the germline V gene. CDR3 sequence reads: CASSLRGADGYTF. DNA of the CDR3: TGTGCCAGCAGTTTACGGGGGGCGGATGGCTACACCTTC.

The chain links TRBV7-9 to TRBJ1-2, with D maybe TRBD1 (5 bases). The CDR3 length is 14 residues. Trimming removed 3 bases at V and 3 bases at J, with 11 bases between. Germline V gene lookup returns CDR1 SEHNR and CDR2 FQNEAQ (reference sequence). This CDR3 is CASSFTGADYGYTF. CDR3 DNA: TGTGCCAGCAGCTTTACTGGGGCGGACTATGGCTACACCTTC.

The chain is built from TRBV5-1 and TRBJ2-5, with TRBD1 matching over 7 bases. This CDR3 spans 16 amino acids. Per the germline V gene, CDR1 is SGHRS and CDR2 is YFSETQ. The V gene end was trimmed by 2 bases and the J gene end by 1 base; junction bases not matched to a gene: 8. The CDR3 sequence is CASSFRDSAIQETQYF. In DNA form, the CDR3 reads TGCGCCAGCAGCTTCCGGGACAGTGCTATCCAAGAGACCCAGTACTTC.

This chain joins TRBV30 and TRBJ2-6; 9 positions agree with TRBD1. Unmatched junction bases numbered 5, after V lost 4 bases and J lost 1 base. Germline CDR1 reads GTSNPN; CDR2 reads SVGIG (reference sequence). There are 16 residues in the CDR3. The CDR3 loop reads CAWTGQGLSGANVLTF. CDR3 coding DNA: TGTGCCTGGACGGGACAGGGTTTATCTGGGGCCAACGTCCTGACTTTC. The complete variable domain, with remaining parts taken from reference TRBV30 and TRBJ2-6, reads SQTIHQWPATLVQPVGSPLSLECTVEGTSNPNLYWYRQAAGRGLQLLFYSVGIGQISSEVPQNLSASRPQDRQFILSSKKLLLSDSGFYLCAWTGQGLSGANVLTFGAGSRLTVL.